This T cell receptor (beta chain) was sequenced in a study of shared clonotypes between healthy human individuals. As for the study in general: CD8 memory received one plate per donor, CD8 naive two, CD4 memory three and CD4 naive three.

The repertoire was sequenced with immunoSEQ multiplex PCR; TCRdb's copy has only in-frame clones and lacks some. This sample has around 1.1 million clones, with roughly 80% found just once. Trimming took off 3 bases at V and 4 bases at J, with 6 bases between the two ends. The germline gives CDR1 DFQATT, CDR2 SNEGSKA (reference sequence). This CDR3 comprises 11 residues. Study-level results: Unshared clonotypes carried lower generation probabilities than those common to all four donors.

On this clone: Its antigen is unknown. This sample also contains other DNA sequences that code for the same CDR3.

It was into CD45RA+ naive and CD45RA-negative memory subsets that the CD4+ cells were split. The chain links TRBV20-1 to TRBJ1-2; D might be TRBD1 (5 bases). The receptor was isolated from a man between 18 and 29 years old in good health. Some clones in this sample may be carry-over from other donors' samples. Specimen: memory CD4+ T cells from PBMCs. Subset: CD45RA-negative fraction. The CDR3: CSARGTYGYTF. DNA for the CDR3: TGCAGTGCTAGGGGGACCTATGGCTACACCTTC.